This is a list of T cell receptor beta chains from one sample in a study of graft-versus-host responses after intestinal transplantation. These receptors have no known antigen. Here immunoSEQ multiplex PCR was the method, and the copy in TCRdb shows in-frame clones only, minus some. The sample carries about 89,000 clones, 90% to 95% recorded once. Here the sequenced sample was unstimulated CD4+ T cells sorted from spleen or lymph node cells, taken before intestinal transplant. These receptors came from a human donor who received an intestinal transplant. CDR3s include the opening cysteine and the closing phenylalanine or tryptophan. A D gene is named only where the DNA matches it firmly.

CDR3aa: CASSLLAGSKNIQYF
j_gene: TRBJ2-4
d_gene: TRBD2
v_gene: TRBV7-2

CDR3aa: CAWSLWNSPYGYTF
j_gene: TRBJ1-2
d_gene: NA
v_gene: TRBV30

CDR3aa: CASRLYRGIYEQYF
j_gene: NA
d_gene: TRBD1
v_gene: TRBV6-5

CDR3aa: CASSLWPDQPQHF
j_gene: TRBJ1-5
d_gene: NA
v_gene: TRBV27

CDR3aa: CASSPLITGVPNTEAFF
j_gene: TRBJ1-1
d_gene: TRBD1
v_gene: TRBV18

CDR3aa: CASSSRPGQGGQAFF
j_gene: TRBJ1-1
d_gene: TRBD1
v_gene: TRBV5-1

CDR3aa: CASSFDRSSGNTIYF
j_gene: TRBJ1-3
d_gene: NA
v_gene: TRBV11-2

CDR3aa: CASSLGQGARYSPLHF
j_gene: TRBJ1-6
d_gene: TRBD1
v_gene: TRBV27

CDR3aa: CASSLAAGGLNEQFF
j_gene: TRBJ2-1
d_gene: TRBD1
v_gene: TRBV5-1

CDR3aa: CASNGQGLQPQHF
j_gene: TRBJ1-5
d_gene: TRBD1
v_gene: TRBV19

CDR3aa: CASSPELIYGYTF
j_gene: TRBJ1-2
d_gene: NA
v_gene: TRBV5-1

CDR3aa: CASSQSISGDSQSYEQYF
j_gene: TRBJ2-7
d_gene: NA
v_gene: TRBV4-3

CDR3aa: CASSLTGESSYEQYF
j_gene: TRBJ2-7
d_gene: NA
v_gene: TRBV5-1

CDR3aa: CASNTGTLNTEAFF
j_gene: TRBJ1-1
d_gene: NA
v_gene: TRBV19

CDR3aa: CASSEHGDEQYF
j_gene: TRBJ2-7
d_gene: NA
v_gene: TRBV10-1

CDR3aa: CASSQASENYGYTF
j_gene: TRBJ1-2
d_gene: NA
v_gene: TRBV4-3

CDR3aa: CASSQRAGYNEKLFF
j_gene: TRBJ1-4
d_gene: NA
v_gene: TRBV19

CDR3aa: CATSRGEYMNTEAFF
j_gene: TRBJ1-1
d_gene: NA
v_gene: TRBV15

CDR3aa: CASGGNQPQHF
j_gene: TRBJ1-5
d_gene: NA
v_gene: TRBV6-1

CDR3aa: CASSLGRGTGANVLTF
j_gene: TRBJ2-6
d_gene: NA
v_gene: TRBV11-2

CDR3aa: CASSAEQGTSYEQYF
j_gene: TRBJ2-7
d_gene: TRBD1
v_gene: TRBV7-2

CDR3aa: CASSFLQYNEQFF
j_gene: TRBJ2-1
d_gene: NA
v_gene: TRBV6-5

CDR3aa: CAGDVGLSGANVLTF
j_gene: TRBJ2-6
d_gene: NA
v_gene: TRBV7-9

CDR3aa: CASSAHRDRGSGNTIYF
j_gene: TRBJ1-3
d_gene: TRBD1
v_gene: TRBV2

CDR3aa: CASSYGGGKEKLFF
j_gene: TRBJ1-4
d_gene: NA
v_gene: TRBV6-5

CDR3aa: CASRGQLNTGELFF
j_gene: TRBJ2-2
d_gene: NA
v_gene: TRBV6-1

CDR3aa: CASSRRTGPENSPLHF
j_gene: TRBJ1-6
d_gene: TRBD1
v_gene: TRBV27

CDR3aa: CASSLVPGQGGNYGYTF
j_gene: TRBJ1-2
d_gene: TRBD1
v_gene: TRBV11-2

CDR3aa: CASSADRGTEAFF
j_gene: TRBJ1-1
d_gene: TRBD1
v_gene: TRBV2

CDR3aa: CASSLLAGGYNEQFF
j_gene: TRBJ2-1
d_gene: TRBD2
v_gene: TRBV19

CDR3aa: CASKLPSDYGYTF
j_gene: TRBJ1-2
d_gene: NA
v_gene: TRBV7-2

CDR3aa: CSVGTGVSSEQYF
j_gene: TRBJ2-7
d_gene: TRBD1
v_gene: TRBV29-1

CDR3aa: CASRVTGTGNEKLFF
j_gene: TRBJ1-4
d_gene: TRBD1
v_gene: TRBV7-9

CDR3aa: CASATGGVESPLHF
j_gene: TRBJ1-6
d_gene: TRBD1
v_gene: TRBV19

CDR3aa: CASSVGPTYEQYF
j_gene: TRBJ2-7
d_gene: NA
v_gene: TRBV19

CDR3aa: CASSFLAGVQSEAFF
j_gene: TRBJ1-1
d_gene: NA
v_gene: TRBV7-2

CDR3aa: CASSFSRGLYEQYF
j_gene: TRBJ2-7
d_gene: TRBD1
v_gene: TRBV13

CDR3aa: CASSLAFQETQYF
j_gene: TRBJ2-5
d_gene: NA
v_gene: TRBV7-2

CDR3aa: CASSDFGGATDTQYF
j_gene: TRBJ2-3
d_gene: TRBD2
v_gene: TRBV10-1

CDR3aa: CSVYGGGTEQFF
j_gene: TRBJ2-1
d_gene: TRBD2
v_gene: TRBV29-1

CDR3aa: CASSTQTGKNQPQHF
j_gene: TRBJ1-5
d_gene: NA
v_gene: TRBV19

CDR3aa: CASSLTSGGPNEQFF
j_gene: TRBJ2-1
d_gene: TRBD2
v_gene: TRBV7-2

CDR3aa: CASSFGQSNTEAFF
j_gene: TRBJ1-1
d_gene: NA
v_gene: TRBV5-1

CDR3aa: CASSILTGVPMNTEAFF
j_gene: TRBJ1-1
d_gene: TRBD1
v_gene: TRBV27

CDR3aa: CASSGRGRTGGNEQYF
j_gene: TRBJ2-7
d_gene: TRBD1
v_gene: TRBV2

CDR3aa: CASSGTGATNEKLFF
j_gene: TRBJ1-4
d_gene: TRBD1
v_gene: TRBV5-1

CDR3aa: CASSLPGEKLFF
j_gene: TRBJ1-4
d_gene: NA
v_gene: TRBV5-6

CDR3aa: CASSLGGVTLTEAFF
j_gene: TRBJ1-1
d_gene: NA
v_gene: TRBV7-2

CDR3aa: CSVESGVGGYNEQFF
j_gene: TRBJ2-1
d_gene: NA
v_gene: TRBV29-1

CDR3aa: CASSANPPREKLFF
j_gene: TRBJ1-4
d_gene: NA
v_gene: TRBV25-1

CDR3aa: CASSIVGQGRHGYTF
j_gene: TRBJ1-2
d_gene: TRBD1
v_gene: TRBV19

CDR3aa: CASSESGGAYEQYF
j_gene: TRBJ2-7
d_gene: TRBD2
v_gene: TRBV6-1

CDR3aa: CASSVVGQGMNTEAFF
j_gene: TRBJ1-1
d_gene: TRBD1
v_gene: TRBV9

CDR3aa: CASSQDRGEEQYF
j_gene: TRBJ2-7
d_gene: TRBD1
v_gene: TRBV11-3

CDR3aa: CASSLGQRGGGELFF
j_gene: TRBJ2-2
d_gene: TRBD2
v_gene: TRBV7-2